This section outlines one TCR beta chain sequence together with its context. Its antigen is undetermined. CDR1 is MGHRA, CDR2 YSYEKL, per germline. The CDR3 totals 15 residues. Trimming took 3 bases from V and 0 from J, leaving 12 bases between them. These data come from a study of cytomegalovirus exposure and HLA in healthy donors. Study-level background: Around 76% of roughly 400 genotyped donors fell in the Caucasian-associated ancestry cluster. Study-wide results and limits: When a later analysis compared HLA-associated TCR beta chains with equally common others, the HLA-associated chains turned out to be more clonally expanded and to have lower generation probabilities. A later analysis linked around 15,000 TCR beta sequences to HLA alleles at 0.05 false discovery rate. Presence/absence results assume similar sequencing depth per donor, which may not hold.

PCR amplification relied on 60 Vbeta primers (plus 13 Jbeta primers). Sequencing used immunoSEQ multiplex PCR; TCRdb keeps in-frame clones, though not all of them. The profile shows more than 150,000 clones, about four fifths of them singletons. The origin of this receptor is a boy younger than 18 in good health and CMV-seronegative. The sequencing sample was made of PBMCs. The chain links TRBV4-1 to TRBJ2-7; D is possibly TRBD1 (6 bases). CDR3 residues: CASSHLGQLSYEQYF. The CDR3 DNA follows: TGCGCCAGCAGCCACCTAGGACAGCTCTCCTACGAGCAGTACTTC.